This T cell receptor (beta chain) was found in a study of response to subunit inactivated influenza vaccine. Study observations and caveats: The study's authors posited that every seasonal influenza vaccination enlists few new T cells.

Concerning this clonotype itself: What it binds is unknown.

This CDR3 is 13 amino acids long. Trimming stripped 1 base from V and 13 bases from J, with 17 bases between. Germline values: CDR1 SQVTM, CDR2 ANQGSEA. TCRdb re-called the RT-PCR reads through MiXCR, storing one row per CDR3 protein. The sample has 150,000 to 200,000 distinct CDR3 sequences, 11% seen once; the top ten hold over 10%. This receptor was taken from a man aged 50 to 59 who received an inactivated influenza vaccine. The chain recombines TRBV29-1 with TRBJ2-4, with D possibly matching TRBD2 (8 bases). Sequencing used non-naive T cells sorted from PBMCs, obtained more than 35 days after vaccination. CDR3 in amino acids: CSVEVTGGGMQYF. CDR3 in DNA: TGCAGCGTTGAAGTGACGGGAGGGGGCATGCAGTACTTC.